This T cell receptor (beta chain) was obtained from a study of technical replicates of blood from several donors. Per the germline V gene, CDR1 is WSHSY and CDR2 is SAAADI. The CDR3 consists of 13 residues. V was shortened by 2 bases and J by 5 bases, with 6 bases between the two germline ends. Libraries were prepared by immunoSEQ multiplex PCR; TCRdb keeps only in-frame clonotypes and omits some of them. The sample lists tens of thousands of clones, approximately 94% seen once, with 0.38% in the top ten. In this sample, this clone turned up once. The specimen was T cells isolated from PBMCs. The TCR sequence derives from a human donor in good health. The rearrangement links TRBV10-2 to TRBJ2-2; D remains ambiguous. The CDR3 bases are TGCGCCAGCAGTGAGGCGAGTACCGGGGAGCTGTTTTTT. Protein product: CASSEASTGELFF.